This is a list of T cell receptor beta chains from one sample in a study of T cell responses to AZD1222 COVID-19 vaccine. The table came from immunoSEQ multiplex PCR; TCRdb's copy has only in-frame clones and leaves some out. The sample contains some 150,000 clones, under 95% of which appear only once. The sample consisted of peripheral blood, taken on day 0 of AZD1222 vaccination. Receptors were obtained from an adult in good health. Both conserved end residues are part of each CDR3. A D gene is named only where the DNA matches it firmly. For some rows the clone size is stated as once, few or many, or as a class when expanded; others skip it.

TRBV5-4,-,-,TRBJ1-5,TGTGCCAGCAGCTCGGGTGGACTACAGGGCCCACAGCCCCAGCATTTT,CASSSGGLQGPQPQHF
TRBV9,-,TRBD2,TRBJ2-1,TGTGCCAGCAGCGTATTGGGCCTAGCGGGAGAAGGTGCCGATGAGCAGTTCTTC,CASSVLGLAGEGADEQFF
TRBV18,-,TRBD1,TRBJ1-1,TGTGCCAGCTCACCGCTCCAGGGGGTGAAGGACACTGAAGCTTTCTTT,CASSPLQGVKDTEAFF
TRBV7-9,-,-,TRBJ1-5,TGTGCCAGCAGCTTAGTTCCTGCAGGAGACAATCAGCCCCAGCATTTT,CASSLVPAGDNQPQHF
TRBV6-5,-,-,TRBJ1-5,TGTGCCAGCAGTCCGGTGGCTAGAGGCAATCAGCCCCAGCATTTT,CASSPVARGNQPQHF
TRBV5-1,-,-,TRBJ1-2,TGCGCCAGCAGCTTGGTGTCAGATTATGGCTACACCTTC,CASSLVSDYGYTF
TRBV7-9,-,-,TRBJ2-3,TGTGCCAGCAGCTTAGAGGGGGGCACAGATACGCAGTATTTT,CASSLEGGTDTQYF
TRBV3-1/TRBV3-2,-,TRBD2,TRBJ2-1,TGTGCCAGCAGCCTGCACCAACTATCCGGGACTAGGAGCAATGAGCAGTTCTTC,CASSLHQLSGTRSNEQFF
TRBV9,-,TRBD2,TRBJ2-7,TGTGCCAGCAGCGTAGGTGAATTAGCGGGAGTAGATGAGCAGTACTTC,CASSVGELAGVDEQYF
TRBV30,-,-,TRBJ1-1,TGTGCCTGGAGTGTCTTCGGTGAAGCTTTCTTT,CAWSVFGEAFF
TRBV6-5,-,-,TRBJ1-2,TGTGCCAGCAGTTACCTCGTTTCGGCAGTGATCTATGGCTACACCTTC,CASSYLVSAVIYGYTF
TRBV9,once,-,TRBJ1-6,TGTGCCAGCAGCGTACAACAGGATAATTCACCCCTCCACTTT,CASSVQQDNSPLHF
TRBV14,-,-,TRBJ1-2,TGTGCCAGCAGCCAAGGTGTGGGACGGACCCGCTATGGCTACACCTTC,CASSQGVGRTRYGYTF
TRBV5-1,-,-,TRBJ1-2,TGCGCCAGCAGCTTAGGGGGGGCATCTGGCTACACCTTC,CASSLGGASGYTF
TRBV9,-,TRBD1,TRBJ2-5,TGTGCCAGCAACGGACAGGGATCGGACCAAGAGACCCAGTACTTC,CASNGQGSDQETQYF
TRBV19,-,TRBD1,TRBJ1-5,TGTGCCAGTAGTGTCTCGACAGGGGGTGGAAATCAGCCCCAGCATTTT,CASSVSTGGGNQPQHF
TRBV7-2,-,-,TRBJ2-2,TGTGCCAGCAGCTTAGGCGCGGCCGGGGAGCTGTTTTTT,CASSLGAAGELFF
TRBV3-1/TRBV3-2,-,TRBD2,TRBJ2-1,TGTGCCAGCAGCCAAGTTGGAGAAGCGGGAGACTCTTCCAATGAGCAGTTCTTC,CASSQVGEAGDSSNEQFF
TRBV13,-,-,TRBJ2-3,TGTGCCAGCAGCTGGATGTTTGGGGACGCAGATACGCAGTATTTT,CASSWMFGDADTQYF
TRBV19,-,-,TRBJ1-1,TGTGCCAGTAGTAGGGGGGGGTACGCTGAAGCTTTCTTT,CASSRGGYAEAFF
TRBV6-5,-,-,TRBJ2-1,TGTGCCAGCAGACCTGGGATTTACAATGAGCAGTTCTTC,CASRPGIYNEQFF
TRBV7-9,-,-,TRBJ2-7,TGTGCCAGCAGCCCCAGTGAAGGGGTAAGGAACGAGCAGTACTTC,CASSPSEGVRNEQYF
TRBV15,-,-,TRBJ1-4,TGTGCCACCAGCAGAGAAGGGACGGGTGAAAAACTGTTTTTT,CATSREGTGEKLFF
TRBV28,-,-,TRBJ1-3,TGTGCCAGCAGTACAGGTCAACCTGGAAACACCATATATTTT,CASSTGQPGNTIYF
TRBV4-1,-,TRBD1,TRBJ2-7,TGCGCCAGCAGCTCGGGACAGGGCGAGCAGTACTTC,CASSSGQGEQYF
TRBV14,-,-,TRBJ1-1,TGTGCCAGCAGCCACCGGACAGCGGGTAGGAACACTGAAGCTTTCTTT,CASSHRTAGRNTEAFF
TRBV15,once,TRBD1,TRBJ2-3,TGTGCCACCAGCAGCCGCGGACAGGGGATTCGAGATACGCAGTATTTT,CATSSRGQGIRDTQYF
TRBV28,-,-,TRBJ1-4,TGTGCCAGCACCCCCAGCCCAACTAATGAAAAACTGTTTTTT,CASTPSPTNEKLFF
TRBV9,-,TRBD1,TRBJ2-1,TGTGCCAGCAGCGTAACAGGGGGAAGCTTCCCTTACAATGAGCAGTTCTTC,CASSVTGGSFPYNEQFF
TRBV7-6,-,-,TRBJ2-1,TGTGCCAGCAGCCCCTCCTTGCGGGAGCAGTTCTTC,CASSPSLREQFF
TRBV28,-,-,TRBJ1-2,TGTGCCAGCGGCCCCCCGGGGGCGCTTGGCTATGGCTACACCTTC,CASGPPGALGYGYTF
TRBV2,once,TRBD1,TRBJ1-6,TGTGCCAGCAGTGAAGCGGCCGGGACAGGGAATTCACCCCTCCACTTT,CASSEAAGTGNSPLHF
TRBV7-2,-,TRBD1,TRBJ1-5,TGTGCCAGCAGCCCCAATCAGGGGGGGAACAATCAGCCCCAGCATTTT,CASSPNQGGNNQPQHF
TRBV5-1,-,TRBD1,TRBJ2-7,TGCGCCAGCAGCTTGGCCCCGGGACAGGACTACGAGCAGTACTTC,CASSLAPGQDYEQYF
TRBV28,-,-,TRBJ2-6,TGTGCCAGCAGTCTCCAGACGGGGAGTGGATCTGGGGCCAACGTCCTGACTTTC,CASSLQTGSGSGANVLTF
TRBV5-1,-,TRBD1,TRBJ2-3,TGCGCCAGCAGCTTGGGTGGGACAGGGGGCACAGATACGCAGTATTTT,CASSLGGTGGTDTQYF